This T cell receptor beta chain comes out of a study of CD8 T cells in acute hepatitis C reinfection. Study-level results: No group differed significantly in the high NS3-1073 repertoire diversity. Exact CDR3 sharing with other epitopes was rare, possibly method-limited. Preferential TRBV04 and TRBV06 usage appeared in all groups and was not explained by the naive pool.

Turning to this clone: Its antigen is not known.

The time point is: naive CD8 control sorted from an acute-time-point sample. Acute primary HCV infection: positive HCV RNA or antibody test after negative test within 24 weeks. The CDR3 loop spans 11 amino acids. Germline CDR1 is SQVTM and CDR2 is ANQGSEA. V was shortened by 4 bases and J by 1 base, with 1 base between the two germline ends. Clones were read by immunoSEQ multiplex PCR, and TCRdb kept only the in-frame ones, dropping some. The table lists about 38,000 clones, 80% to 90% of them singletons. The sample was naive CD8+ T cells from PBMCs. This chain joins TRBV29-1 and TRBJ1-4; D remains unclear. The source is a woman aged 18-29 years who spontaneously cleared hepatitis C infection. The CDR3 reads CSVGTNEKLFF. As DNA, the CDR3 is TGCAGCGTTGGAACTAATGAAAAACTGTTTTTT.